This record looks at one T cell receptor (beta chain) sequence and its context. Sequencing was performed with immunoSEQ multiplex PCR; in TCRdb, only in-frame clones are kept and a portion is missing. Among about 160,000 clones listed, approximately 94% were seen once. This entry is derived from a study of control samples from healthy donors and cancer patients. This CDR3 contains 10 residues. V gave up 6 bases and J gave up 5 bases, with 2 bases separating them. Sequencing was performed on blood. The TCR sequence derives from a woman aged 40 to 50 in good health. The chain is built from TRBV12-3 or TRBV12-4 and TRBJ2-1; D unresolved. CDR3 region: CASRDNEQFF. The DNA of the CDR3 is TGTGCCAGCAGGGACAATGAGCAGTTCTTC.